Reported below is one T cell receptor beta chain. What this receptor recognizes is not known. Base qualities were left out, and no much larger clone turns up one base away. Each clonotype received, on average, 10x coverage in deep resolution sequencing performed on a MiSeq, where the target depth lay between 1 in 1 million and 1 in 200,000 T cells. TCR beta libraries were generated with the immunoSEQ hsTCRB Kit. The source study handled its data this way. Data were analyzed with ImmunoSEQ Data Assistant and ImmunoSEQ Analyzer, with V, D and J genes assigned per IMGT definitions. Clonality, which ranges from 0 to 1, was calculated by subtracting the normalized Shannon entropy of productive rearrangement frequencies from one. Only overrepresented clonotypes making up at least 0.05% of the repertoire of each patient were included in the public clonotype analysis. About a dozen age-matched healthy donor repertoires from immuneACCESS served as clonality controls. TCRdb stores this immuneACCESS table with in-frame sequences only. Part of the clones is absent; in the studies checked, under half of the shortfall reflects unresolved V genes, and no reason is known for the rest. V, J and clone size derive from that table, while D and trimming were established from the DNA sequence. This sample has some 300,000 clones in its table, and roughly 85% of those were observed once. Together, the top ten hold more than 6% of the sample.

This record comes from a study of cytotoxic CD8 clonotypes in ibrutinib-treated CLL listed by TCRdb under 2021. Context from the whole study: The cohort had about ten relapsed/refractory and 15 treatment-naive patients; roughly 17 were IGHV unmutated. Cryopreserved peripheral blood mononuclear cells were collected before treatment, at response, and at either disease progression or sustained remission. On average, each sample had roughly 230,000 productive templates and approximately 89,000 productive rearrangements. Response samples were taken after a median of approximately 12 months on treatment, ranging from about 6 to 40 months. Responses were partial in 24 patients and complete in 2; after median approximately 66 months follow-up, roughly 15 stayed in remission and about twelve progressed. Of the approximately 86 people in the trial, around 24 had longitudinal samples available.

For TCR beta library preparation, approximately 2 micrograms of genomic DNA was extracted from cryopreserved PBMCs. Longitudinal blood samples from CLL patients on ibrutinib monotherapy underwent high-throughput TCR beta sequencing. The patients took part in an open-label, single-center phase 2 trial of ibrutinib monotherapy. General conclusions and limits of the study: Baseline clonality exceeded that of age-matched healthy donors and correlated strongly with circulating CD8+ T-cell counts. Public clonotypes were rare and either shrank or stayed stable during treatment, and the rise in clonality at ibrutinib response reflected expansion of private clonotypes. At ibrutinib response clonality went up, during sustained remission it held steady, and at progression it dropped back toward baseline. Sampling times were not matched between patients in sustained remission and patients whose disease was progressing, and lymph node repertoires were not examined.

Sample: PBMCs, taken before ibrutinib treatment. The receptor was derived from a human donor with chronic lymphocytic leukemia.

For the CDR3, the sequence is CASRRSTEAFF. The nucleotide sequence is TGTGCCAGCAGAAGGAGCACTGAAGCTTTCTTT. Recombination joined TRBV25-1 with TRBJ1-1, with no confidently assigned D gene. The CDR3 goes from the cysteine to the phenylalanine over 11 residues. The entry retains the CDR3 DNA only, 33 bases that are in frame from base 1. CDR1 and CDR2 are drawn from the germline V gene: MGHDK, SYGVNS. V is clipped by 6 bases and J by 4 bases, and the sequence between their germline boundaries is 6 bases long.